A single sample gave rise to the 9 T cell receptor beta chains below, sequenced in a study of OX40 agonist ivuxolimab in advanced cancers. TCRdb keeps only in-frame clones here, not all; method: immunoSEQ multiplex PCR. The table shows about 24,000 clones, with just over 85% occurring only once. The sample consisted of CD4+ or CD8+ T cells sorted from blood, taken in a trial of the OX40 agonist ivuxolimab. The receptors shown here come from an adult with an advanced solid tumor such as melanoma, head and neck, liver or kidney cancer.

The genes are TRBV5-4 and TRBJ1-5, with D maybe TRBD1 (6 bases). V gave up 5 bases and J gave up 3 bases, with 18 bases separating them. CDR1 is SGHNT and CDR2 is YYREEE in the germline V gene (reference sequence). The CDR3 sequence is 16 residues long. CDR3: CASSYMDSFHNQPQHF. CDR3 coding DNA: TGTGCCAGCAGTTATATGGACAGCTTTCACAATCAGCCCCAGCATTTT.

The chain carries TRBV7-9 and TRBJ2-2, with unresolved D. Germline values: CDR1 SEHNR, CDR2 FQNEAQ (reference sequence). This CDR3 has 14 residues. V dropped 1 base and J dropped 5 bases, with 8 bases sitting between them. CDR3 protein: CASSLVLMTGELFF. The DNA for the CDR3 is TGTGCCAGCAGCTTAGTACTGATGACCGGGGAGCTGTTTTTT.

CDR3 sequence: CASSYGEVGYGYTF. The CDR3 DNA sequence: TGTGCCAGCAGTTACGGCGAGGTGGGGTATGGCTACACCTTC. The chain employs TRBV6-5 and TRBJ1-2; D remains unclear. The CDR3 totals 14 residues. Trimming cost V 2 bases and J 5 bases, with 12 bases left between them. Germline lookup yields CDR1 MNHEY and CDR2 SVGAGI.

The chain is built from TRBV12-5 and TRBJ2-3; unclear D gene. Between the trimmed V and J ends, which lost 7 bases and 2 bases, there was a span of 10 bases. This CDR3 has 13 residues. In germline, CDR1 is LGHNT, CDR2 FRNRAP. CDR3 sequence (DNA): TGTGCTAGTGCCCCTATCCCCACAGATACGCAGTATTTT. Translated, it gives CASAPIPTDTQYF.

A few counts support this clone. The chain couples TRBV4-2 to TRBJ2-3, with 9 bases fitting TRBD2. With 4 bases clipped from V and 5 bases from J, the junction kept 10 bases outside the gene matches. The CDR3 length is 16 residues. Per germline, CDR1 LGHNA and CDR2 YNFKEQ. The chain's CDR3 is CASSPKAGGFLDTQYF. CDR3 sequence (DNA): TGTGCCAGCAGCCCGAAAGCGGGGGGATTCCTAGATACGCAGTATTTT.

The rearrangement joins TRBV7-6 to TRBJ2-1, with D perhaps TRBD1 or TRBD2 (5 bases each). This CDR3 contains 15 residues. Trimming cost V 0 bases and J 4 bases, with 10 bases left between them. The germline gives CDR1 SGHVS, CDR2 FNYEAQ. The CDR3 region is CASSLAGVRYNEQFF. CDR3 coding DNA: TGTGCCAGCAGCTTAGCGGGGGTTCGGTACAATGAGCAGTTCTTC. The variable domain in full, completed from reference TRBV7-6 and TRBJ2-1, reads GAGVSQSPRYKVTKRGQDVALRCDPISGHVSLYWYRQALGQGPEFLTYFNYEAQQDKSGLPNDRFSAERPEGSISTLTIQRTEQRDSAMYRCASSLAGVRYNEQFFGPGTRLTVL.

This chain links TRBV6-1 with TRBJ2-5; 8 nucleotides align to TRBD2. J was trimmed by 2 bases and V by 6 bases; bases with no gene match: 8. This CDR3 has 15 amino acids. Germline lookup yields CDR1 MNHNS and CDR2 SASEGT. The chain's CDR3 is CASRIPGLDQETQYF. The CDR3 region has the DNA TGTGCCAGCAGGATTCCGGGACTAGATCAAGAGACCCAGTACTTC.

V gene TRBV30 combines with J gene TRBJ2-7; D gene ambiguous. Trimming pared 7 bases from V and 3 bases from J, leaving 19 bases between. From germline, CDR1 is GTSNPN and CDR2 SVGIG (reference sequence). The CDR3 extends over 14 amino acids. The CDR3 is CAFYGPPLLYEQYF. CDR3 DNA sequence: TGTGCCTTTTACGGACCTCCTTTACTCTACGAGCAGTACTTC.

The chain recombines TRBV29-1 with TRBJ2-5; 9 nucleotides agree with TRBD2. Germline loops: CDR1 SQVTM, CDR2 ANQGSEA. V lost 2 bases to trimming and J lost 3 bases; unmatched junction nucleotides: 19. The CDR3 runs 19 residues. CDR3 sequence (DNA): TGCAGCGTTGAACCAGGGTACGCTAGCGGGATAATGGCCGAAGAGACCCAGTACTTC. Translation gives CSVEPGYASGIMAEETQYF.